The T cell receptor beta chain described here comes from a study of Ad26.COV2.S vaccination and SARS-CoV-2 variants (TCRdb year 2021). With regard to the full study: Vaccine-arm donors were drawn from COV1001, a multicentre, randomized, double-blind, placebo-controlled phase I-IIa trial of Ad26.COV2.S in healthy adults. Ad26.COV2.S was administered intramuscularly at 5 x 10^10 or 1 x 10^11 viral particles, either as a single shot or as two shots given 56 days apart. TCRbeta repertoire sequencing was used to assess the specificity and breadth of SARS-CoV-2-reactive T cell receptors after Ad26.COV2.S vaccination. A total of 32 samples were included in the TCR-sequenced set, comprising about 20 Ad26.COV2.S vaccine recipients, 5 placebo recipients and 8 SARS-CoV-2 convalescent individuals. Trial participants were randomized into five groups of five, in which low-dose or high-dose Ad26.COV2.S was given once or twice, or placebo was given on both occasions. Investigators did not know the trial group allocation while performing experiments and assessing outcomes.

Per the publication, the treatment or condition label means: around 19 received Ad26.COV2.S at low or high dose, single or two shots; about 5 received placebo; per-sample allocation not given. For vaccine and placebo recipients, repertoires were sequenced using samples collected on day 63 after the first injection. Cohort 1b enrolled about 25 adults aged 18-55 years at a single site in Boston, USA, between 29 July and 7 August 2020. Ad26.COV2.S was a replication-incompetent adenovirus type 26 vector expressing a prefusion-stabilized SARS-CoV-2 spike protein from the original Wuhan strain. Study-wide findings and limitations: Ad26.COV2.S recipients had higher spike-specific TCR breadth than placebo recipients (P = 0.0014). It was noted by the authors that total T cell responses may have been underestimated by the TCR breadth and depth analyses. Comparing responses between vaccine doses or regimens was not something the study was powered to do. After vaccination, substantial breadth of spike-specific CD8+ and CD4+ T cell responses was reported. Vaccine and placebo recipients had comparable non-spike TCR breadth, which fits with the vaccine containing only spike.

The CDR3 runs 11 residues from the cysteine to the phenylalanine. Left in the record is the CDR3 DNA by itself, 33 bases read in frame from the first base. The junction carries 8 bases between V and J, which are trimmed by 4 bases and 7 bases respectively. The germline V gene sets CDR1 to KGHSH and CDR2 to LQKENI. This clone was observed a few times. The antigen this receptor binds is unknown. No base-level quality is on record; no much larger clone is a single base apart. The immunoSEQ Assay was used to sequence TCRbeta CDR3 regions. After extraction, genomic DNA underwent amplification by bias-controlled multiplex PCR, followed by high-throughput sequencing. The study's own analysis went as follows. Collapsing and filtering of sequences were performed to quantify the absolute abundance of each unique TCRbeta CDR3 region. T cell fraction was estimated by normalizing TCRbeta template counts to usable DNA, which was measured by amplifying reference genes present in all nucleated cells. Repertoire TCRs were annotated as SARS-CoV-2-specific when V gene, CDR3 amino acid sequence and J gene were exactly matched to a known reactive TCR set. MIRA supplied the reference SARS-CoV-2 TCR set, which was filtered for enrichment in COVID-19-positive ImmuneCODE repertoires so that public or cross-reactive TCRs were removed. Using the MIRA antigens, annotated TCRs were further analysed by specific ORF or by position within an ORF. Breadth was defined as the number of annotated unique rearrangements divided by the total number of unique productive rearrangements, and depth was defined as the summed frequency of the annotated unique rearrangements. Group comparisons of TCR breadth used two-sided Wilcoxon rank-sum tests. As stored in TCRdb, this immuneACCESS dataset retains in-frame rearrangements with V and J assigned. A fraction of the clones does not appear; measured against another copy, unresolved V genes explain less than half of the discrepancy, and the remainder lacks a known reason. That table gives V, J and clone size, and the DNA gave D and trimming. Within this sample are 320,000 or so clones, with roughly nine tenths of them counted one time only. The top ten clonotypes cover about 5.4% of the sample.

The origin of this receptor is a person aged 18 to 65 who received the Ad26.COV2.S COVID-19 vaccine or a placebo. The rearrangement joined TRBV18 to TRBJ2-7; matching of 6 bases hints at TRBD2 as the D gene. The specimen comprised peripheral blood, sampled in a trial of Ad26.COV2.S vaccine versus placebo. CDR3 sequence: CASSRGGEQYF. The DNA is TGTGCCAGCTCACGGGGAGGTGAGCAGTACTTC.